What follows are 23 T cell receptor beta chains derived from one specimen sequenced in a study of OX40 agonist ivuxolimab in advanced cancers. The protocol was immunoSEQ multiplex PCR, while the TCRdb copy is restricted to in-frame clones and leaves out a portion. The sample yields 30,000 to 45,000 clones, roughly 80% seen once. The material sequenced was CD4+ or CD8+ T cells sorted from blood, taken in a trial of the OX40 agonist ivuxolimab. These TCRs come from an adult with an advanced solid tumor such as melanoma, head and neck, liver or kidney cancer.

CDR3 protein: CASSRQGAVYEQYF. The CDR3 DNA is TGTGCCAGCAGCAGACAGGGGGCGGTATACGAGCAGTACTTC. J is TRBJ2-7 and V is TRBV7-9; 10 nucleotides agree with TRBD1. The V gene end was trimmed by 5 bases and the J gene end by 4 bases; junction bases not matched to a gene: 5. CDR1 is SEHNR, CDR2 FQNEAQ, per germline (reference sequence). The CDR3 loop spans 14 amino acids.

The V and J genes are TRBV5-4 and TRBJ2-7; possibly TRBD2 for D (6 bases). V lost 4 bases and J lost 2, with 13 bases in between. The CDR3 is made up of 14 amino acids. Germline loops: CDR1 SGHNT, CDR2 YYREEE (reference sequence). This chain's CDR3 is CASSDTGEPYEQYF. The CDR3 DNA follows: TGTGCCAGCAGCGACACGGGAGAGCCCTACGAGCAGTACTTC.

Only one count was recorded for this clone. V usage is TRBV11-2 and J usage is TRBJ2-1; D gene unclear. The CDR3 has 12 amino acids. V dropped 3 bases and J dropped 8 bases, with 8 bases sitting between them. Germline V gene sequence: CDR1 SGHAT, CDR2 FQNNGV. As DNA, the CDR3 is TGTGCCAGCAGCTTGGTTAGGCATGAGCAGTTCTTC. Protein: CASSLVRHEQFF.

This clone has only a few counts. The chain is built from TRBV5-6 and TRBJ2-1; D possibly matches TRBD1 or TRBD2 (6 bases each). Germline V gives CDR1 SGHDT, CDR2 YYEEEE. The CDR3 is 14 amino acids. Trimming shortened V by 4 bases and J by 4 bases, and 12 bases separated the two germline ends. The DNA for the CDR3 is TGTGCCAGCAGCCGGGGGACACTTTACAATGAGCAGTTCTTC. Encoded protein: CASSRGTLYNEQFF.

The rearrangement links TRBV11-2 to TRBJ1-4; TRBD1 matches 7 bases. CDR1 and CDR2 (germline): SGHAT, FQNNGV. The J segment lost 4 bases and the V segment lost 0 bases, leaving 8 bases of the junction unmatched. The CDR3 is 17 residues long. CDR3 DNA sequence: TGTGCCAGCAGCTTAGAAACAGGGGCAAGACTTAATGAAAAACTGTTTTTT. This codes for CASSLETGARLNEKLFF.

This chain uses TRBV7-9 with TRBJ2-7; either TRBD1 or TRBD2 may supply D (5 bases each). V gave up 5 bases and J gave up 4 bases, with 9 bases separating them. Germline values: CDR1 SEHNR, CDR2 FQNEAQ (reference sequence). The CDR3 loop spans 12 amino acids. CDR3 sequence (DNA): TGTGCCAGCAGCCGGGGCAGTTACGAGCAGTACTTC. It codes for CASSRGSYEQYF.

The chain couples TRBV21-1 to TRBJ1-1; the table's D gene call, TRBD1, was not cross checked with the DNA. TRBV21-1 is assigned pseudogene status. The CDR3 runs to 14 residues. CDR3 sequence (DNA): TGTGCCAGCAGCAAAGGGACAGGGGGCACTGAAGCTTTCTTT. The encoded protein is CASSKGTGGTEAFF.

The chain uses TRBV27 and TRBJ2-3, with TRBD2 matching over 15 bases. This CDR3 comprises 17 residues. CDR1 MNHEY and CDR2 SMNVEV come from the germline V gene (reference sequence). V gave up 5 bases and J gave up 4 bases; unmatched junction bases: 7. CDR3 coding DNA: TGTGCCAGCAGTCGCCCGGGACTAGCGGGGGGACCAGATACGCAGTATTTT. Protein product: CASSRPGLAGGPDTQYF.

The chain carries TRBV12-5 and TRBJ2-7; 9 bases fit TRBD1. CDR1 and CDR2 (germline): LGHNT, FRNRAP. The CDR3 is 17 residues long. V lost 1 base and J lost 2; bases outside the gene matches: 9. The CDR3 protein is CASGLALRWDRAYEQYF. For the CDR3, the DNA is TGTGCTAGTGGTTTGGCCCTCCGGTGGGACAGGGCCTACGAGCAGTACTTC.

The gene calls are TRBV11-2 and TRBJ2-7, with a tentative D call TRBD2 (5 bases). CDR3 length equals 14 residues. CDR1 and CDR2 from the germline V gene are SGHAT and FQNNGV. The germline V and J ends were trimmed by 1 base and 2 bases, with 9 bases remaining between them. CDR3 nucleotides: TGTGCCAGCAGCTTAGTCTTCGGGACCTACGAGCAGTACTTC. Amino acids: CASSLVFGTYEQYF. The whole variable domain, filled in from reference TRBV11-2 and TRBJ2-7, reads EAGVAQSPRYKIIEKRQSVAFWCNPISGHATLYWYQQILGQGPKLLIQFQNNGVVDDSQLPKDRFSAERLKGVDSTLKIQPAKLEDSAVYLCASSLVFGTYEQYFGPGTRLTVT.

The J gene is TRBJ1-1, the V gene TRBV27; TRBD1 is a possible D gene (5 bases). Germline CDR1 reads MNHEY; CDR2 reads SMNVEV (reference sequence). The V gene lost 5 bases and the J gene lost 1 base, with 8 bases spanning the gap. The CDR3 extends over 13 amino acids. In nucleotides, the CDR3 is TGTGCCAGCAGTACTGACAGGAACACTGAAGCTTTCTTT. This translates into CASSTDRNTEAFF.

The rearrangement links TRBV19 to TRBJ2-1, with 9 bases that match TRBD2. The CDR3 totals 15 residues. Germline-derived CDR1 and CDR2 are LNHDA and SQIVND (reference sequence). V dropped 4 bases and J dropped 6; count of bases not matched to a gene: 7. For the CDR3, the DNA is TGTGCCAGTAGTAATATTACTAGCGGGCTCAATGAGCAGTTCTTC. Translating gives CASSNITSGLNEQFF.

The chain uses TRBV4-3 and TRBJ1-4, with 8 bases identical to TRBD1. Germline V gene lookup returns CDR1 LGHNA and CDR2 YSLEER. The CDR3 is 20 residues long. Trimming cost V 4 bases and J 3 bases; bases outside gene matches: 19. The CDR3 reads CASSPDPGQGLTLANEKLFF. CDR3 DNA sequence: TGCGCCAGCAGCCCAGACCCCGGACAGGGATTAACATTGGCTAATGAAAAACTGTTTTTT.

The chain carries TRBV27 and TRBJ1-1; no reliable D call. Trimming took off 3 bases at V and 4 bases at J, with 15 bases between the two ends. The germline CDR1 and CDR2 sequences are MNHEY and SMNVEV (reference sequence). CDR3 length equals 15 residues. The CDR3 sequence is CASSFSPALPTEAFF. The CDR3 coding sequence is TGTGCCAGCAGTTTTTCTCCCGCGCTCCCCACTGAAGCTTTCTTT.

The chain carries TRBV6-6 and TRBJ1-1; D ambiguous. The V end was cut by 1 base, the J end by 3 bases, with 12 bases between. The CDR3 contains 15 residues. CDR1 MNHNY and CDR2 SVGAGI come from the germline V gene (reference sequence). The chain's CDR3 is CASSYLGSRDTEAFF. The CDR3 DNA sequence: TGTGCCAGCAGTTACTTGGGGAGTCGGGACACTGAAGCTTTCTTT.

Comments on this clone: At one end, the junction sequence differs from germline, possibly due to a read error. The J gene is TRBJ2-5, the V gene TRBV6-1, with no clear D. The CDR3 is 16 residues long. CDR1 and CDR2 (germline): MNHNS, SASEGT. The CDR3 reads CASREVFGRVLETQYF. The CDR3 DNA reads TGTGCCAGCAGGGAAGTATTTGGGCGCGTTTTGGAGACCCAGTACTTC.

The gene calls are TRBV28 and TRBJ2-7; 7 bases fit TRBD2. Trimming took 3 bases from V and 6 from J; bases not matched to a gene: 14. This CDR3 is built from 16 residues. Germline assignment: CDR1 MDHEN and CDR2 SYDVKM. CDR3 residues: CASSLYSGRDGFEQYF. Written as DNA, the CDR3 is TGTGCCAGCAGTTTGTATTCAGGGAGGGATGGATTCGAGCAGTACTTC.

The V gene is TRBV11-1, the J gene TRBJ2-5; D possibly uses TRBD1 or TRBD2 (6 bases each). Trimming removed 8 bases at V and 5 bases at J, with 18 bases between. This CDR3 is 14 amino acids long. Germline V gene lookup returns CDR1 SGHAT and CDR2 FQDESV (reference sequence). DNA for the CDR3: TGTGCCAGCGAATTTTCGGGGGCGGGTGAGACCCAGTACTTC. This sequence encodes CASEFSGAGETQYF.

As DNA, the CDR3 is TGTGCCAGCAGTACCCTTTTGCGGGGAGACTACGAGCAGTACTTC. Its protein product is CASSTLLRGDYEQYF. The chain combines TRBV28 with TRBJ2-7; possible D gene TRBD2, 6 bases. CDR3 size: 15 residues. V lost 5 bases and J 3 bases, leaving 17 bases between the germline ends. Germline V gives CDR1 MDHEN, CDR2 SYDVKM.

This chain links TRBV25-1 with TRBJ2-3; no definite D call. This CDR3 comprises 14 residues. The ends were cut back, 4 bases at V and 0 bases at J, with 8 bases in the middle. The germline gives CDR1 MGHDK, CDR2 SYGVNS. Here the CDR3 DNA reads TGTGCCAGCAGTGCGGGCAGTAGCACAGATACGCAGTATTTT. Translating it yields CASSAGSSTDTQYF.

The rearrangement uses TRBV5-5 and TRBJ2-1; 7 bases match TRBD1. Germline CDR1 and CDR2: SGHKS and YYEKEE (reference sequence). V was pared by 3 bases and J by 7 bases, with 10 bases of the junction left unmatched. CDR3 length: 15 residues. CDR3 in amino acids: CASSYRQGIRNEQFF. CDR3 sequence (DNA): TGTGCCAGCAGCTACCGACAGGGAATCAGGAATGAGCAGTTCTTC.

About this clone itself: Lacking the conserved final phenylalanine or tryptophan, this CDR3 likely reflects a read error. The V and J genes are TRBV29-1 and TRBJ2-2; D possibly uses TRBD1 or TRBD2 (5 bases each). There are 14 residues in the CDR3. CDR1 SQVTM and CDR2 ANQGSEA come from the germline V gene. V was pared by 7 bases and J by 2 bases, with 14 bases between. The CDR3 coding sequence is TGCAGCGCCTGGGTGGGGGAAAACACCGGGGAGCTGTTTCTT. This codes for CSAWVGENTGELFL.

The CDR3 protein is CASSETQGAQAKNIQYF. In nucleotides, the CDR3 is TGTGCCAGCAGTGAAACCCAGGGGGCGCAAGCCAAAAACATTCAGTACTTC. The genes are TRBV2 and TRBJ2-4; TRBD1 matches 8 bases. This CDR3 is built from 17 residues. Germline CDR1 reads SNHLY; CDR2 reads FYNNEI. J was trimmed by 0 bases and V by 2 bases; bases with no gene match: 6. Supplemented by reference TRBV2 and TRBJ2-4, the full variable domain reads EPEVTQTPSHQVTQMGQEVILRCVPISNHLYFYWYRQILGQKVEFLVSFYNNEISEKSEIFDDQFSVERPDGSNFTLKIRSTKLEDSAMYFCASSETQGAQAKNIQYFGAGTRLSVL.